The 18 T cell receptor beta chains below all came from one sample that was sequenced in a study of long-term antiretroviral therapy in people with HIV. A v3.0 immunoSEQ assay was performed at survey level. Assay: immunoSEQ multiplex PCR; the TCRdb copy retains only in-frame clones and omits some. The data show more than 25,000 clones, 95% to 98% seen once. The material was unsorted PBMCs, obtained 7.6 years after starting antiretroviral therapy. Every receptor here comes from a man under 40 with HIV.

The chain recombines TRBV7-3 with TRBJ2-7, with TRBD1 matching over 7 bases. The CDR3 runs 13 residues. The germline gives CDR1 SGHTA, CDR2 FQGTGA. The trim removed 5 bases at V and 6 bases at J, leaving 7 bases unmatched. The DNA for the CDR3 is TGTGCCAGCAGCAGTACAGGGGCAGGCGAGCAGTACTTC. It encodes CASSSTGAGEQYF.

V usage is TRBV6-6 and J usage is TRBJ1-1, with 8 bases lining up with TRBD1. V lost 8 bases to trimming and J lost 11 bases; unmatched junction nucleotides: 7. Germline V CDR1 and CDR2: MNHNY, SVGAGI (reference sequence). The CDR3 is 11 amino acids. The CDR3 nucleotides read TGTGCCAGCCTTTGGGGACAGGAGGCTTTCTTT. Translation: CASLWGQEAFF.

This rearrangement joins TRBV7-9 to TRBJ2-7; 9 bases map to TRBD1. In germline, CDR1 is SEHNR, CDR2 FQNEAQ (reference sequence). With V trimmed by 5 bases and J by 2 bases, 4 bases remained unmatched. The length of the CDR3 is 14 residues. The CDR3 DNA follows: TGTGCCAGCAGCGCTAACAGGGGGCCCTACGAGCAGTACTTC. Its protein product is CASSANRGPYEQYF.

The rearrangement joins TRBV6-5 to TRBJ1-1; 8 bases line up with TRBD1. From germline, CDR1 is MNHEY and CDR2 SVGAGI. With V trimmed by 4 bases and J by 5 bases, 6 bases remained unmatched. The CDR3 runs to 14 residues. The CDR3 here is CASSLPRTGTEAFF. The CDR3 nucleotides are TGTGCCAGCAGTTTACCCCGGACAGGGACTGAAGCTTTCTTT.

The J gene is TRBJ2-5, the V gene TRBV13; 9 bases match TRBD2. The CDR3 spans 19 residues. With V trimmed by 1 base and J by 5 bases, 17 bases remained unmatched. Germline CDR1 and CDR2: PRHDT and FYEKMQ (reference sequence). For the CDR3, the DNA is TGTGCCAGCAGCTTAGAAGGGCGGGAGGGTCCGGGTTTATACGAGACCCAGTACTTC. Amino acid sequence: CASSLEGREGPGLYETQYF.

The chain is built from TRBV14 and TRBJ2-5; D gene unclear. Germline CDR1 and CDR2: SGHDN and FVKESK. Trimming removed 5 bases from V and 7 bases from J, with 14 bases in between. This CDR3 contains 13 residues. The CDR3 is CASSGGVVGTQYF. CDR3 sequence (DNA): TGTGCCAGCAGCGGTGGGGTCGTAGGGACCCAGTACTTC.

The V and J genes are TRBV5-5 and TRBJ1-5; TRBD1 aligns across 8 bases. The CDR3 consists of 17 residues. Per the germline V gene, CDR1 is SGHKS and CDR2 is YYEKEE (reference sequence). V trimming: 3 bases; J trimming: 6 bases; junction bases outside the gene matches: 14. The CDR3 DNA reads TGTGCCAGCAGCTCGATTGCCGTTGGACAGGGAGTTCAGCCCCAGCATTTT. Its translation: CASSSIAVGQGVQPQHF.

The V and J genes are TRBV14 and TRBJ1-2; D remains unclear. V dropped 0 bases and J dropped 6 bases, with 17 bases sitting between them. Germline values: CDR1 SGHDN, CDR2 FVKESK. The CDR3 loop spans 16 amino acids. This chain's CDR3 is CASSQDRKGSTHGYTF. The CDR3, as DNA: TGTGCCAGCAGCCAAGATAGAAAGGGCAGTACCCATGGCTACACCTTC.

Here the CDR3 DNA reads TGTGCCAGCAGTTTAGGTGGGGGGTTCACTGAAGCTTTCTTT. Translation gives CASSLGGGFTEAFF. The chain carries TRBV27 and TRBJ1-1, with D perhaps matching TRBD1 (5 bases). Germline V gene sequence: CDR1 MNHEY, CDR2 SMNVEV (reference sequence). There are 14 residues in the CDR3. V lost 2 bases, J lost 4 bases, and 11 bases lay in between.

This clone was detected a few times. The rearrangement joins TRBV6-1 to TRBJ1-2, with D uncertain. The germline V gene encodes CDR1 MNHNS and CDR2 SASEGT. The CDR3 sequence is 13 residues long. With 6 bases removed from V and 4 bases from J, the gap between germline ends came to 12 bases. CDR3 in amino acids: CASSSSVGYGYTF. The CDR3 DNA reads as TGTGCCAGCAGCTCAAGTGTTGGCTATGGCTACACCTTC.

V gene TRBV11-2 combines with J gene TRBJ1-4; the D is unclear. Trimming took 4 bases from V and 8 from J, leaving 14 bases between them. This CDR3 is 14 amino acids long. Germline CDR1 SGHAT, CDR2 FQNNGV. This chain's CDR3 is CASSSGGYWEKLFF. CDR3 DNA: TGTGCCAGCAGCTCAGGAGGGTATTGGGAAAAACTGTTTTTT.

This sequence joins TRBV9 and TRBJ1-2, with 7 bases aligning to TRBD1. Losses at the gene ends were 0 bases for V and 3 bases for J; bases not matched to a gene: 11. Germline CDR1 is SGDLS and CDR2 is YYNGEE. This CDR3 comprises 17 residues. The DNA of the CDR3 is TGTGCCAGCAGCGTAGCCGGTGGGGGGACAGCCCACTATGGCTACACCTTC. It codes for CASSVAGGGTAHYGYTF.

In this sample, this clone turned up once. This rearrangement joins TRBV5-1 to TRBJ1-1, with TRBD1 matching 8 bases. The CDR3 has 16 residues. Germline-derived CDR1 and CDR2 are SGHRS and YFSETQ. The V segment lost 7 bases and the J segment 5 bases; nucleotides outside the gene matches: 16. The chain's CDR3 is CASGYSWDRSVTEAFF. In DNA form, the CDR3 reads TGCGCCAGCGGCTACTCCTGGGACAGGTCTGTAACTGAAGCTTTCTTT.

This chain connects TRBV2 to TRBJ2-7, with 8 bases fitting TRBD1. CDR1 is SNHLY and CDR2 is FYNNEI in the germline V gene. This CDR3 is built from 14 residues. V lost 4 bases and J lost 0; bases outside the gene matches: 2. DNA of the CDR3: TGTGCCAGCAGTGGGACAGGGTTCTCCTACGAGCAGTACTTC. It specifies CASSGTGFSYEQYF.

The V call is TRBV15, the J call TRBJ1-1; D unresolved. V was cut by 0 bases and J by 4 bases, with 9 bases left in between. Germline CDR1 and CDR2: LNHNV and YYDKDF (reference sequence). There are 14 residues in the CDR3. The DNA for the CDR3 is TGTGCCACCAGCAGAGATAATGAGGGCACTGAAGCTTTCTTT. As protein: CATSRDNEGTEAFF.

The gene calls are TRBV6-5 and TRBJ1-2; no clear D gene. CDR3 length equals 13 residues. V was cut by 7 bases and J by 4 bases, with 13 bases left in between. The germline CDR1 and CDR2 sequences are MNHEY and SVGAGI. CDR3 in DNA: TGTGCCAGCAAAGATGGGGTAGTCTATGGCTACACCTTC. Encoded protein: CASKDGVVYGYTF.

DNA of the CDR3: TGTGCCAGCAGCCAATTTGGCGGGGGGGACGAGCAGTACTTC. It codes for CASSQFGGGDEQYF. This chain connects TRBV5-6 to TRBJ2-7; TRBD2 aligns across 9 bases. CDR1 and CDR2 from the germline V gene are SGHDT and YYEEEE. Germline trimming cut 4 bases from V and 5 bases from J; bases unmatched to any gene: 7. This CDR3 has 14 amino acids.

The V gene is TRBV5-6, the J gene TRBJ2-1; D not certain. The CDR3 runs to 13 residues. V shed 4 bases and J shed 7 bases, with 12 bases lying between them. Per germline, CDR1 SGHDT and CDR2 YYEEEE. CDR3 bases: TGTGCCAGCAGCCCCTCCTTGTCGAATGAGCAGTTCTTC. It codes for CASSPSLSNEQFF.